This TCR beta chain was observed in a study of shared clonotypes between healthy human individuals. Study-wide context: CD4 naive and memory got three plates each, CD8 naive two, CD8 memory one.

Naive-designated CD8 cells lacked CD45RO, were positively enriched for CCR7, and omitted terminally differentiated effector memory CD45RA+ cells. The study, taken as a whole, reports: Measured sharing among donors was expected to vary with sequencing depth.

Each subset's genomic DNA was shared equally among a number of immunoSEQ plates. Libraries were prepared by immunoSEQ multiplex PCR; TCRdb keeps only in-frame clonotypes and omits some of them. The profile covers about 2.1 million clones, with around 93% appearing a single time and approximately 1.7% taken by the ten largest. A remark on this clone: Its cognate antigen is unknown.

This CDR3 has 15 amino acids. Between the trimmed V and J ends, which lost 1 base and 6 bases, there was a span of 12 bases. Per the germline V gene, CDR1 is MNHEY and CDR2 is SVGAGI. This sequence originates from a man aged 18 to 35 in good health. Some clones in this sample may be carry-over from other donors' samples. Sequences were obtained from naive CD8+ T cells from PBMCs. The chain joins TRBV6-5 to TRBJ2-2, with D possibly matching TRBD1 (5 bases). The CDR3 DNA follows: TGTGCCAGCAGTTACTTAGGGGCACCCTCCGGGGAGCTGTTTTTT. Translating gives CASSYLGAPSGELFF.